This entry features one TCR beta chain sequence. Its antigen is not known. The data were taken from a study of blood T cell dynamics during melanoma immunotherapy. Overall study: First-line therapy was either pembrolizumab or nivolumab with ipilimumab for metastatic melanoma. Findings and limits, study-wide: Clones driving repertoire changes may be melanoma-specific or general immune activation.

The ends lost 8 bases at V and 0 bases at J; junction bases unmatched: 10. This CDR3 has 16 amino acids. Germline CDR1 and CDR2: ENHRY and SYGVKD. Time point defined: week 3, after first cycle of checkpoint inhibitor. Patients with prior systemic cancer treatment, concomitant immunosuppressants, or other active malignancies were excluded. TCRdb keeps only in-frame clones here, not all; method: immunoSEQ multiplex PCR. The table includes around 10,000 clones, 80% detected once. This specimen was blood, taken from a patient treated with checkpoint blockade. The chain employs TRBV10-3 and TRBJ1-3; 7 bases are a match to TRBD1. The origin of this receptor is a human donor with melanoma. For the CDR3, the DNA is TGTGCCATCGGAGAGTGGACAGGCCTCTCTGGAAACACCATATATTTT. As protein: CAIGEWTGLSGNTIYF.